This T cell receptor (beta chain) was identified during a study of cytotoxic CD8 clonotypes in ibrutinib-treated CLL. Only in-frame clones appear in the TCRdb table, and some are missing; sequencing was by immunoSEQ multiplex PCR. The sample contains hundreds of thousands of clones, roughly 70% of which appear only once. Deletions cut 0 bases from V and 2 bases from J, with 9 bases between. Germline V gene data show CDR1 as SGHRS and CDR2 as YFSETQ. CDR3 length: 15 residues. Material: PBMCs, obtained after 24 months of ibrutinib treatment. The chain joins TRBV5-1 to TRBJ1-3; D is unresolved. This receptor was taken from a human donor with chronic lymphocytic leukemia. This CDR3 is CASSLGPGTGNTIYF. DNA for the CDR3: TGCGCCAGCAGCTTGGGCCCCGGAACTGGAAACACCATATATTTT.